A single sample is the source of the 2 T cell receptor beta chains below, sequenced in a study of T cells in Graves' hyperthyroidism and ophthalmopathy (dated by TCRdb to about 2019). Library preparation was by multiplex PCR. Sequenced on an Illumina HiSeq 2000. Amplification of TCR beta CDR3 regions was carried out from RNA transcripts. For the first round of RT-PCR on the TCR CDR3, the HTBI primer set was used together with the Qiagen OneStep RT-PCR kit. Starting from the raw public reads, TCRdb applied fastp trimming at Q25, assembled clones with MiXCR and retained in-frame beta chains. Entries are consolidated by CDR3 protein sequence, retaining the most common genes and DNA. Within this sample are approximately 320,000 distinct CDR3 sequences, with around 17% of them counted one time only. In total, the top ten clones hold 33% of the sample. Sequencing input: blood. The receptor source for this set is a man aged 25-45 years with Graves' hyperthyroidism.

This clonotype is a singleton in its sample. A much larger clone lies a single base off, so this may be a read error. The V and J genes are TRBV19 and TRBJ1-1, with D uncertain. The CDR3 has 14 amino acids. V shed 7 bases and J shed 2 bases, with 14 bases lying between them. The germline V gene has CDR1 LNHDA and CDR2 SQIVND (reference sequence). The CDR3 region has the DNA TGTGCCAGTATGGCCAGGAGAGGAAACACTGAAGCTTTCTTT. Amino acids: CASMARRGNTEAFF.

The genes are TRBV5-1 and TRBJ2-3; a possible D gene is TRBD2 (5 bases). V was pared by 4 bases and J by 0 bases, with 9 bases between. The CDR3 is 14 residues long. Germline V gene data show CDR1 as SGHRS and CDR2 as YFSETQ. The DNA for the CDR3 is TGCGCCAGCAGCGCAGCGGTTAGCACAGATACGCAGTATTTT. Residues: CASSAAVSTDTQYF.